The 32 T cell receptor beta chains reported below all come from one sample, sequenced in a study of T cell responses to AZD1222 COVID-19 vaccine. Assay: immunoSEQ multiplex PCR; the TCRdb copy retains only in-frame clones and omits some. Altogether 75,000 to 90,000 clones are present, about 83% being singletons, with the ten largest covering 8.5% to 10%. This material consisted of peripheral blood, taken on day 0 of AZD1222 vaccination. The receptors come from an adult in good health.

V usage is TRBV7-3 and J usage is TRBJ2-1; no reliable D call. This CDR3 spans 16 amino acids. Trimming took off 1 base at V and 0 bases at J, with 10 bases between the two ends. Germline V CDR1 and CDR2: SGHTA, FQGTGA. The CDR3: CASSLIAKSSYNEQFF. In DNA, the CDR3 is TGTGCCAGCAGCTTAATAGCAAAGAGCTCCTACAATGAGCAGTTCTTC.

There are many counts of this clone. The rearrangement uses TRBV5-5 and TRBJ1-2; D remains ambiguous. This CDR3 region has 14 residues. Looked up from germline, CDR1 is SGHKS and CDR2 is YYEKEE (reference sequence). Trimming stripped 0 bases from V and 7 bases from J, with 13 bases between. The CDR3 nucleotides are TGTGCCAGCAGCTTGGTTTTGGACGGAGGTGGCTACACCTTC. Translating gives CASSLVLDGGGYTF. The full variable domain, rest sourced from reference TRBV5-5 and TRBJ1-2, is DAGVTQSPTHLIKTRGQQVTLRCSPISGHKSVSWYQQVLGQGPQFIFQYYEKEERGRGNFPDRFSARQFPNYSSELNVNALLLGDSALYLCASSLVLDGGGYTFGSGTRLTVV.

The gene calls are TRBV5-1 and TRBJ2-2; 7 bases fit TRBD1. Per germline, CDR1 SGHRS and CDR2 YFSETQ. With 6 bases clipped from V and 6 bases from J, the junction kept 8 bases outside the gene matches. This CDR3 is built from 14 residues. The CDR3 DNA sequence: TGCGCCAGCACCTACTTGGACAGGTCCGGGGAGCTGTTTTTT. Encoded protein: CASTYLDRSGELFF.

This chain uses TRBV24-1 with TRBJ2-5, with D tentatively TRBD1 (5 bases). Trimming left V 5 bases short and J 3 bases short, with 9 bases between. The germline V gene encodes CDR1 KGHDR and CDR2 SFDVKD. The CDR3 runs 13 residues. In DNA form, the CDR3 reads TGTGCCACCAGTGGGGTAGGGGAAGAGACCCAGTACTTC. Its translation is CATSGVGEETQYF.

A few counts support this clone. The chain links TRBV6-2 or TRBV6-3 to TRBJ1-4, with TRBD1 identical over 7 bases. This CDR3 region has 18 residues. Per the germline V gene, CDR1 is MNHEY and CDR2 is SVGEGT. V was pared by 2 bases and J by 9 bases, with 18 bases of the junction left unmatched. In DNA, the CDR3 is TGTGCCAGCAGTTACACCCCAACCGACAGGGTTAATAGCCAAAAACTGTTTTTT. Translated, it gives CASSYTPTDRVNSQKLFF.

The chain uses TRBV6-6 and TRBJ1-3; D might be TRBD1 (6 bases). This CDR3 is 15 amino acids long. Germline V lookup: CDR1 MNHNY, CDR2 SVGAGI (reference sequence). V lost 4 bases to trimming and J lost 0 bases, with 10 bases between them. DNA for the CDR3: TGTGCCAGCAGTTCGCGACAGGCCTCTGGAAACACCATATATTTT. Translated: CASSSRQASGNTIYF.

This chain links TRBV20-1 with TRBJ1-1; D gene uncertain. This CDR3 has 11 residues. Germline loops: CDR1 DFQATT, CDR2 SNEGSKA (reference sequence). The CDR3 DNA follows: TGCAGCTGGCAGGTGAACACTGAAGCTTTCTTT. It translates to CSWQVNTEAFF.

This clone has just a few counts. V usage is TRBV10-3 and J usage is TRBJ2-7; D is possibly TRBD2 (5 bases). Between the trimmed V and J ends, which lost 4 bases and 4 bases, there was a span of 14 bases. Germline lookup yields CDR1 ENHRY and CDR2 SYGVKD. The CDR3 sequence is 14 residues long. This chain's CDR3 is CAISGRLALYEQYF. The CDR3 DNA is TGTGCCATCAGTGGCAGGCTAGCCCTGTACGAGCAGTACTTC.

The chain uses TRBV19 and TRBJ2-1, with TRBD1 identical over 7 bases. The V gene end was trimmed by 9 bases and the J gene end by 7 bases; junction bases not matched to a gene: 12. Germline loops: CDR1 LNHDA, CDR2 SQIVND (reference sequence). The CDR3 is 14 amino acids. The CDR3 here is CASHATGVRNEQFF. In DNA form, the CDR3 reads TGTGCCAGCCACGCCACAGGGGTCAGAAATGAGCAGTTCTTC.

DNA of the CDR3: TGTGCCAGCAGCCGTACTAGCGCTGAGCAGTTCTTC. This encodes CASSRTSAEQFF. The chain has TRBV3-1 (or the pseudogene TRBV3-2) and TRBJ2-1; 7 bases are shared with TRBD2. V lost 4 bases, J lost 9 bases, and 3 bases stayed unmatched. Germline loops: CDR1 LGHDT, CDR2 YNNKEL (reference sequence). CDR3 length: 12 amino acids.

The J gene is TRBJ2-5, the V gene TRBV30; TRBD1 might be the D (6 bases). There are 12 residues in the CDR3. Germline lookup yields CDR1 GTSNPN and CDR2 SVGIG (reference sequence). Trimming left V 1 base short and J 4 bases short, with 7 bases between. The CDR3 spells CAWSGGRETQYF. In DNA, the CDR3 is TGTGCCTGGAGTGGGGGGCGAGAGACCCAGTACTTC.

The chain has TRBV7-3 and TRBJ1-2, with 7 nucleotides matching TRBD1. Trimming took 2 bases from V and 3 from J; bases not matched to a gene: 3. The germline CDR1 and CDR2 sequences are SGHTA and FQGTGA. The CDR3 consists of 14 residues. The CDR3 is CASSLGDSDYGYTF. The CDR3 nucleotides read TGTGCCAGCAGCTTAGGGGACAGCGACTATGGCTACACCTTC.

V and J are TRBV11-2 and TRBJ1-2; D not certain. Germline CDR1 and CDR2: SGHAT and FQNNGV. V shed 5 bases and J shed 8 bases, with 15 bases lying between them. The CDR3 totals 13 residues. CDR3 in amino acids: CASSPSADVGYTF. CDR3 nucleotide sequence: TGTGCCAGCAGCCCCTCGGCAGACGTGGGCTACACCTTC.

This clone occurred once. The chain carries TRBV7-2 and TRBJ1-3, with D possibly matching TRBD1 (5 bases). CDR1 and CDR2 (germline): SGHTA, FQGNSA. The CDR3 runs 15 residues. Trimming left V 5 bases short and J 6 bases short, with 17 bases between. For the CDR3, the DNA is TGTGCCAGCAGCAGGGGAACAGTACCCCAAAACACCATATATTTT. Protein sequence: CASSRGTVPQNTIYF. Full variable domain (rest looked up from reference TRBV7-2 and TRBJ1-3): GAGVSQSPSNKVTEKGKDVELRCDPISGHTALYWYRQSLGQGLEFLIYFQGNSAPDKSGLPSDRFSAERTGGSVSTLTIQRTQQEDSAVYLCASSRGTVPQNTIYFGEGSWLTVV.

This clone was seen just once. The chain links TRBV9 to TRBJ2-5; 7 nucleotides line up with TRBD1. The CDR3 length is 17 residues. V was pared by 0 bases and J by 1 base, with 9 bases of the junction left unmatched. Looked up from germline, CDR1 is SGDLS and CDR2 is YYNGEE. CDR3 nucleotide sequence: TGTGCCAGCAGCGTAGGTGGTCGGGCAGGGGGCCAAGAGACCCAGTACTTC. This sequence encodes CASSVGGRAGGQETQYF.

The V gene is TRBV7-9, the J gene TRBJ2-7; no clear D gene. The V and J ends lost 5 bases and 3 bases respectively, with 5 bases between them. This CDR3 is 11 amino acids long. Germline values: CDR1 SEHNR, CDR2 FQNEAQ (reference sequence). The CDR3: CASSLDYEQYF. CDR3 DNA sequence: TGTGCCAGCAGCCTGGACTACGAGCAGTACTTC.

The chain is built from TRBV7-3 and TRBJ2-1; tentative D call: TRBD2 (6 bases). The CDR3 is made up of 16 amino acids. V lost 2 bases, J lost 7 bases, and 18 bases lay in between. From germline, CDR1 is SGHTA and CDR2 FQGTGA. The CDR3 here is CASSLLGGGTLNEQFF. The CDR3 DNA sequence: TGTGCCAGCAGCTTATTGGGGGGAGGTACGCTTAATGAGCAGTTCTTC.

The J gene is TRBJ1-3, the V gene TRBV9; tentative D call: TRBD1 (5 bases). V was trimmed by 3 bases and J by 0 bases, leaving 7 bases between them. Germline lookup yields CDR1 SGDLS and CDR2 YYNGEE. CDR3 length: 14 residues. The CDR3: CASSGQLSGNTIYF. The CDR3, as DNA: TGTGCCAGCAGCGGACAGCTCTCTGGAAACACCATATATTTT.

The chain couples TRBV4-1 to TRBJ1-3; weak D call: TRBD1 (5 bases). The CDR3 loop spans 19 amino acids. From germline, CDR1 is MGHRA and CDR2 YSYEKL. The V end was cut by 0 bases, the J end by 0 bases, with 18 bases between. In nucleotides, the CDR3 is TGCGCCAGCAGCCAAGATCAAAGTGCCCGGGGGAGCTCTGGAAACACCATATATTTT. This translates into CASSQDQSARGSSGNTIYF.

The rearrangement uses TRBV18 and TRBJ1-4, with TRBD1 matching 7 bases. V was clipped by 0 bases and J by 8 bases; unmatched bases: 3. Germline V gene data show CDR1 as KGHSH and CDR2 as LQKENI. The CDR3 runs 14 residues. The CDR3, as DNA: TGTGCCAGCTCACCACCGGGAGGGGGCGAAAAACTGTTTTTT. This encodes CASSPPGGGEKLFF.

Notes on this clone: Different DNA sequences within this sample yield the same CDR3. This chain uses TRBV2 with TRBJ1-5; D is unclear. The CDR3 is made up of 13 amino acids. V lost 4 bases to trimming and J lost 0 bases, with 4 bases between them. Germline assignment: CDR1 SNHLY and CDR2 FYNNEI. For the CDR3, the DNA is TGTGCCAGCAGTGTCGATAGCAATCAGCCCCAGCATTTT. Translation: CASSVDSNQPQHF. Complete variable domain (other parts from reference TRBV2 and TRBJ1-5): EPEVTQTPSHQVTQMGQEVILRCVPISNHLYFYWYRQILGQKVEFLVSFYNNEISEKSEIFDDQFSVERPDGSNFTLKIRSTKLEDSAMYFCASSVDSNQPQHFGDGTRLSIL.

The genes are TRBV27 and TRBJ2-7, with D unresolved. V lost 3 bases and J lost 2, with 8 bases in between. This CDR3 has 13 residues. Germline values: CDR1 MNHEY, CDR2 SMNVEV (reference sequence). CDR3 bases: TGTGCCAGCAGTTTTGGGGTCCCCTACGAGCAGTACTTC. It is translated as CASSFGVPYEQYF.

The genes are TRBV28 and TRBJ2-7, with D hard to call. The CDR3 totals 12 residues. CDR1 MDHEN and CDR2 SYDVKM come from the germline V gene. With 1 base removed from V and 3 bases from J, the gap between germline ends came to 4 bases. The CDR3 DNA sequence: TGTGCCAGCAGTTTATTTGGCTACGAGCAGTACTTC. It codes for CASSLFGYEQYF.

The chain is built from TRBV4-3 and TRBJ2-1, with D perhaps assigned TRBD1 or TRBD2 (5 bases each). Per germline, CDR1 LGHNA and CDR2 YSLEER. The CDR3 contains 15 residues. V was trimmed by 3 bases and J by 5 bases, leaving 14 bases between them. This chain's CDR3 is CASSQGRAWNNEQFF. The CDR3 nucleotides read TGCGCCAGCAGCCAGGGGCGGGCTTGGAACAATGAGCAGTTCTTC.

The CDR3 sequence is CASSQTDSMNTEAFF. Here the CDR3 DNA reads TGTGCCAGCAGCCAAACGGACAGTATGAACACTGAAGCTTTCTTT. This rearrangement joins TRBV28 to TRBJ1-1; a weak D match, TRBD1 (6 bases). The V end lost 6 bases, the J end lost 0 bases, and 14 bases lay between the germline ends. Per germline, CDR1 MDHEN and CDR2 SYDVKM. CDR3 length equals 15 residues.

The V call is TRBV19, the J call TRBJ2-2; 13 bases are a match to TRBD2. V lost 7 bases to trimming and J lost 8 bases; unmatched junction nucleotides: 7. Germline V CDR1 and CDR2: LNHDA, SQIVND (reference sequence). This CDR3 has 15 amino acids. The CDR3 region is CASTLGLAGAGELFF. Here the CDR3 DNA reads TGTGCCAGTACCCTAGGACTAGCGGGAGCTGGGGAGCTGTTTTTT.

The chain uses TRBV7-9 and TRBJ2-2, with D possibly being TRBD1 (6 bases). Germline loops: CDR1 SEHNR, CDR2 FQNEAQ (reference sequence). Trimming took off 8 bases at V and 7 bases at J, with 14 bases between the two ends. The CDR3 is 13 residues long. The CDR3 here is CASAFKGVGELFF. CDR3 bases: TGTGCCAGCGCTTTTAAGGGGGTCGGGGAGCTGTTTTTT.

For the CDR3, the DNA is TGTGCCAGCGGGGGTCGCGACTCCTACAATGAGCAGTTCTTC. Protein: CASGGRDSYNEQFF. The chain has TRBV21-1 and TRBJ2-1. TRBV21-1 is marked as a pseudogene. CDR3 length: 14 amino acids.

J is TRBJ2-1 and V is TRBV5-6, with 10 nucleotides matching TRBD2. V lost 2 bases, J lost 7 bases, and 9 bases stayed unmatched. The CDR3 extends over 16 amino acids. Germline V gives CDR1 SGHDT, CDR2 YYEEEE. DNA of the CDR3: TGTGCCAGCAGCTTCGGTCTAGCGGGAGTTATAAATGAGCAGTTCTTC. Translation: CASSFGLAGVINEQFF.

This chain uses TRBV29-1 with TRBJ2-1, with TRBD1 identical over 8 bases. The junction had 3 bases not matched to a gene; V was cut back by 0 bases and J by 14 bases. The CDR3 contains 11 residues. The germline CDR1 and CDR2 sequences are SQVTM and ANQGSEA. CDR3 protein: CSVEDPDREFF. CDR3 nucleotide sequence: TGCAGCGTTGAAGATCCGGACAGGGAGTTCTTC.

The V and J genes are TRBV5-1 and TRBJ2-7, with a possible D match to TRBD2 (5 bases). V lost 1 base and J lost 7, with 9 bases in between. The CDR3 is made up of 12 amino acids. Germline V gene sequence: CDR1 SGHRS, CDR2 YFSETQ. Here the CDR3 reads CASSLYGVEQYF. The CDR3 coding sequence is TGCGCCAGCAGCTTGTACGGGGTGGAGCAGTACTTC.

Here the CDR3 reads CASSIGPTGELFF. CDR3 in DNA: TGTGCCAGTAGTATAGGTCCTACCGGGGAGCTGTTTTTT. This chain links TRBV19 with TRBJ2-2; D unresolved. Germline assignment: CDR1 LNHDA and CDR2 SQIVND (reference sequence). The CDR3 loop spans 13 amino acids. V was clipped by 1 base and J by 5 bases, with 5 bases between them. Complete variable domain (other parts from reference TRBV19 and TRBJ2-2): DGGITQSPKYLFRKEGQNVTLSCEQNLNHDAMYWYRQDPGQGLRLIYYSQIVNDFQKGDIAEGYSVSREKKESFPLTVTSAQKNPTAFYLCASSIGPTGELFFGEGSRLTVL.